One and the same sample provided the 30 T cell receptor beta chains below, sequenced in a study of T cell clonotyping in hematopoietic cell transplantation. The repertoire was sequenced with immunoSEQ multiplex PCR; TCRdb's copy has only in-frame clones and lacks some. In the table there are approximately 10,000 clones, approximately 90% of which are singletons. The sample consisted of peripheral blood mononuclear cells. The receptors were sampled from a woman aged 50 to 60 in good health. Some clones in this sample may be carry-over from other donors' samples.

This chain connects TRBV19 to TRBJ1-3; D is unclear. This CDR3 comprises 14 residues. Germline loops: CDR1 LNHDA, CDR2 SQIVND (reference sequence). Trimming shortened V by 6 bases and J by 0 bases, and 9 bases separated the two germline ends. The CDR3 spells CASSRSSSGNTIYF. In nucleotides, the CDR3 is TGTGCCAGTAGCAGATCCTCCTCTGGAAACACCATATATTTT.

The chain uses TRBV13 and TRBJ2-3; 9 bases line up with TRBD2. Germline lookup yields CDR1 PRHDT and CDR2 FYEKMQ (reference sequence). V lost 0 bases and J lost 1; bases outside the gene matches: 2. CDR3 length: 16 amino acids. CDR3 amino acids: CASSLGGLAGTDTQYF. As DNA, the CDR3 is TGTGCCAGCAGCTTAGGGGGACTAGCTGGCACAGATACGCAGTATTTT.

CDR3 residues: CASSPRGTTDTQYF. CDR3 coding DNA: TGTGCCAGCAGTCCTCGGGGAACCACAGATACGCAGTATTTT. The chain joins TRBV7-6 to TRBJ2-3, with a tentative D call TRBD2 (5 bases). The CDR3 spans 14 residues. V was cut by 6 bases and J by 2 bases, with 12 bases left in between. The germline gives CDR1 SGHVS, CDR2 FNYEAQ.

The V and J genes are TRBV7-8 and TRBJ1-4; 8 bases are a match to TRBD1. There are 14 residues in the CDR3. Unmatched junction bases numbered 9, after V lost 5 bases and J lost 10 bases. In germline, CDR1 is SGHVS, CDR2 FQNEAQ. The DNA of the CDR3 is TGTGCCAGCAGCCCAGAGAACAGGGGGGCAAAACTGTTTTTT. Its translation: CASSPENRGAKLFF.

The chain couples TRBV5-1 to TRBJ2-2; 10 bases are shared with TRBD2. The CDR3 has 16 amino acids. V was clipped by 10 bases and J by 0 bases; unmatched bases: 9. Per the germline V gene, CDR1 is SGHRS and CDR2 is YFSETQ. The CDR3 is CACTQRGGSNTGELFF. The CDR3, as DNA: TGCGCCTGCACTCAGCGGGGGGGATCGAACACCGGGGAGCTGTTTTTT. The full variable domain, its missing parts supplied by reference TRBV5-1 and TRBJ2-2, is KAGVTQTPRYLIKTRGQQVTLSCSPISGHRSVSWYQQTPGQGLQFLFEYFSETQRNKGNFPGRFSGRQFSNSRSEMNVSTLELGDSALYLCACTQRGGSNTGELFFGEGSRLTVL.

This chain links TRBV23-1 with TRBJ2-6; no firm D call. TRBV23-1 is annotated as an ORF whose role is uncertain. Trimming shortened V by 2 bases and J by 0 bases, and 11 bases separated the two germline ends. The CDR3 contains 17 residues. The CDR3 reads CASSQLHGFSGANVLTF. The DNA of the CDR3 is TGCGCCAGCAGTCAACTTCATGGCTTCTCTGGGGCCAACGTCCTGACTTTC.

V usage is TRBV11-2 and J usage is TRBJ1-2; no firm D call. This CDR3 spans 13 amino acids. Trimming stripped 5 bases from V and 9 bases from J, with 16 bases between. Germline CDR1 and CDR2: SGHAT and FQNNGV. The CDR3 nucleotides read TGTGCCAGCAGCATCACAGAAAGGGCACGCTACACCTTC. Its protein product is CASSITERARYTF.

V is TRBV15 and J is TRBJ1-2, with TRBD1 identical over 8 bases. The V gene end was trimmed by 1 base and the J gene end by 4 bases; junction bases not matched to a gene: 14. The CDR3 extends over 18 amino acids. Per germline, CDR1 LNHNV and CDR2 YYDKDF (reference sequence). CDR3 amino acids: CATSRGGTGDQRFYGYTF. The CDR3 DNA reads as TGTGCCACCAGCAGAGGTGGGACAGGAGACCAAAGATTCTATGGCTACACCTTC.

The gene calls are TRBV12-2 and TRBJ1-6; the D segment call TRBD1 is taken from the table without a DNA check. TRBV12-2 is a pseudogene segment. The CDR3 length is 16 residues. As DNA, the CDR3 is TGTGCAAGTCGCTCTATGGACATAGTGACTAATTCACCCCTCCACTTT. As protein: CASRSMDIVTNSPLHF.

This clone was seen only a few times. The chain employs TRBV30 and TRBJ1-2, with 10 positions matching TRBD1. The length of the CDR3 is 17 residues. Trimming took 5 bases from V and 4 from J; bases not matched to a gene: 16. Germline V CDR1 and CDR2: GTSNPN, SVGIG (reference sequence). The CDR3 DNA follows: TGTGCCTGGGACCGGGGGACAGGGGACCTGGGGTCCTATGGCTACACCTTC. Translating gives CAWDRGTGDLGSYGYTF.

V usage is TRBV27 and J usage is TRBJ2-1; 9 bases map to TRBD2. Germline V gene sequence: CDR1 MNHEY, CDR2 SMNVEV (reference sequence). CDR3 length equals 13 residues. V trimming: 6 bases; J trimming: 15 bases; junction bases outside the gene matches: 12. Here the CDR3 DNA reads TGTGCCAGCAGCTTACTGCGGGAGGGGCCAAGGTTCTTC. The encoded protein is CASSLLREGPRFF.

The chain has TRBV4-2 and TRBJ2-1; 7 positions agree with TRBD2. V shed 4 bases, J shed 4 bases, and the junction held 13 bases outside the gene matches. This CDR3 is 17 amino acids long. CDR1 is LGHNA, CDR2 YNFKEQ, per germline. The CDR3 sequence is CASSRRGGGRTYNEQFF. The DNA for the CDR3 is TGTGCCAGCAGCCGACGAGGCGGGGGACGGACGTACAATGAGCAGTTCTTC.

Only a few counts were recorded for this clone. This rearrangement joins TRBV19 to TRBJ2-7; D is unclear. This CDR3 region has 14 residues. CDR1 and CDR2 (germline): LNHDA, SQIVND (reference sequence). V was shortened by 5 bases and J by 3 bases, with 14 bases between the two germline ends. The CDR3, as DNA: TGTGCCAGTAGTCGCCACTCGACCCTCTACGAGCAGTACTTC. Its protein product is CASSRHSTLYEQYF. The full variable domain, its missing parts supplied by reference TRBV19 and TRBJ2-7, is DGGITQSPKYLFRKEGQNVTLSCEQNLNHDAMYWYRQDPGQGLRLIYYSQIVNDFQKGDIAEGYSVSREKKESFPLTVTSAQKNPTAFYLCASSRHSTLYEQYFGPGTRLTVT.

The V call is TRBV15, the J call TRBJ2-4; no reliable D call. The V end was cut by 1 base, the J end by 5 bases, with 6 bases between. Germline V gene sequence: CDR1 LNHNV, CDR2 YYDKDF (reference sequence). The CDR3 has 13 residues. Written as DNA, the CDR3 is TGTGCCACCAGCAGAGCCCTAGAAAACATTCAGTACTTC. Protein: CATSRALENIQYF.

The V and J genes are TRBV27 and TRBJ1-2, with D possibly matching TRBD1 (5 bases). The ends were cut back, 2 bases at V and 5 bases at J, with 21 bases in the middle. The CDR3 runs to 17 residues. Germline V gene lookup returns CDR1 MNHEY and CDR2 SMNVEV (reference sequence). The CDR3 coding sequence is TGTGCCAGCAGTTTAAAGGGTCCTGGGGCGCCCTTGTATGGCTACACCTTC. It specifies CASSLKGPGAPLYGYTF.

The chain employs TRBV4-3 and TRBJ1-1; TRBD1 agrees at 7 bases. With 4 bases clipped from V and 4 bases from J, the junction kept 9 bases outside the gene matches. Per germline, CDR1 LGHNA and CDR2 YSLEER. The CDR3 totals 15 residues. As DNA, the CDR3 is TGCGCCAGCAGCCCCAACCGCGCAGGGGGCACTGAAGCTTTCTTT. It is translated as CASSPNRAGGTEAFF.

The chain uses TRBV28 and TRBJ2-6; 8 bases map to TRBD1. The junction had 8 bases not matched to a gene; V was cut back by 8 bases and J by 2 bases. The CDR3 extends over 16 amino acids. Germline-derived CDR1 and CDR2 are MDHEN and SYDVKM. DNA of the CDR3: TGTGCCAGCCGGAACCAGGACAGGGCTGGGGCCAACGTCCTGACTTTC. Residues: CASRNQDRAGANVLTF. Full variable domain (outside the CDR3, taken from reference TRBV28 and TRBJ2-6): DVKVTQSSRYLVKRTGEKVFLECVQDMDHENMFWYRQDPGLGLRLIYFSYDVKMKEKGDIPEGYSVSREKKERFSLILESASTNQTSMYLCASRNQDRAGANVLTFGAGSRLTVL.

The rearrangement joins TRBV14 to TRBJ1-3, with D unclear. The germline V and J ends were trimmed by 1 base and 4 bases, with 8 bases remaining between them. Germline lookup yields CDR1 SGHDN and CDR2 FVKESK. This CDR3 has 14 amino acids. CDR3 protein: CASSQVYPGNTIYF. CDR3 nucleotides: TGTGCCAGCAGCCAAGTTTACCCGGGAAACACCATATATTTT.

The V call is TRBV28, the J call TRBJ1-2; D is perhaps TRBD1 (5 bases). Germline CDR1 reads MDHEN; CDR2 reads SYDVKM. V was pared by 7 bases and J by 7 bases, with 22 bases between. The CDR3 is made up of 15 amino acids. The CDR3 spells CASKIPPGLGGGYTF. As DNA, the CDR3 is TGTGCCAGCAAAATTCCCCCGGGACTGGGCGGTGGCTACACCTTC.

This rearrangement joins TRBV7-9 to TRBJ2-7, with 8 bases matching TRBD2. Per germline, CDR1 SEHNR and CDR2 FQNEAQ (reference sequence). This CDR3 has 17 amino acids. After removal of 0 bases from V and 5 bases from J, the junction contained 12 bases not matched to a gene. The CDR3 coding sequence is TGTGCCAGCAGCTTAGCGGGACCGGGGGGGCAGTTAGACGAGCAGTACTTC. Its translation is CASSLAGPGGQLDEQYF. Drawing the rest from reference TRBV7-9 and TRBJ2-7, the complete variable domain is DTGVSQNPRHKITKRGQNVTFRCDPISEHNRLYWYRQTLGQGPEFLTYFQNEAQLEKSRLLSDRFSAERPKGSFSTLEIQRTEQGDSAMYLCASSLAGPGGQLDEQYFGPGTRLTVT.

A single count supports this clone. The chain employs TRBV29-1 and TRBJ1-4, with no clear D. The germline V and J ends were trimmed by 7 bases and 8 bases, with 20 bases remaining between them. Germline V lookup: CDR1 SQVTM, CDR2 ANQGSEA. The CDR3 sequence is 14 residues long. The CDR3 bases are TGCAGCGCAGACCTCGCGGCGGGAGGCGAAAAACTGTTTTTT. This translates into CSADLAAGGEKLFF. The entire variable domain, with the rest obtained from reference TRBV29-1 and TRBJ1-4, is as follows: SAVISQKPSRDICQRGTSLTIQCQVDSQVTMMFWYRQQPGQSLTLIATANQGSEATYESGFVIDKFPISRPNLTFSTLTVSNMSPEDSSIYLCSADLAAGGEKLFFGSGTQLSVL.

The chain couples TRBV7-2 to TRBJ2-2, with D unclear. Germline V lookup: CDR1 SGHTA, CDR2 FQGNSA. Trimming stripped 1 base from V and 0 bases from J, with 9 bases between. This CDR3 is built from 16 residues. Here the CDR3 reads CASSLGAFANTGELFF. CDR3 coding DNA: TGTGCCAGCAGCTTAGGGGCATTCGCGAACACCGGGGAGCTGTTTTTT.

This chain connects TRBV29-1 to TRBJ1-1; the D is unclear. The CDR3 runs 10 residues. Germline V gives CDR1 SQVTM, CDR2 ANQGSEA. Trimming cost V 5 bases and J 6 bases, with 7 bases left between them. CDR3 nucleotide sequence: TGCAGCGTTCCATATTCTGAAGCTTTCTTT. Its protein is CSVPYSEAFF.

J is TRBJ1-4 and V is TRBV5-1; D call uncertain. The ends were cut back, 0 bases at V and 7 bases at J, with 7 bases in the middle. The CDR3 is 13 residues long. CDR1 SGHRS and CDR2 YFSETQ come from the germline V gene. The DNA for the CDR3 is TGCGCCAGCAGCTTGGGCTACAGTGAAAAACTGTTTTTT. It specifies CASSLGYSEKLFF.

In this sample, this clone turned up a few times. The gene calls are TRBV27 and TRBJ2-1; 11 nucleotides align to TRBD2. In germline, CDR1 is MNHEY, CDR2 SMNVEV (reference sequence). The CDR3 has 14 residues. The V segment lost 5 bases and the J segment 4 bases; nucleotides outside the gene matches: 1. The CDR3 DNA is TGTGCCAGCAGTAGACTAGCGGGGTACAATGAGCAGTTCTTC. It specifies CASSRLAGYNEQFF.

The V gene is TRBV7-2, the J gene TRBJ1-2; the D is unclear. V was clipped by 0 bases and J by 4 bases, with 21 bases between them. Germline V gives CDR1 SGHTA, CDR2 FQGNSA. The CDR3 has 18 amino acids. For the CDR3, the DNA is TGTGCCAGCAGCTTAGCTGGCGTGTCAGGAGTAAAAGCCTATGGCTACACCTTC. Translating it yields CASSLAGVSGVKAYGYTF.

This chain connects TRBV6-5 to TRBJ1-6; D gene unclear. CDR1 is MNHEY, CDR2 SVGAGI, per germline. Trimming stripped 3 bases from V and 5 bases from J, with 14 bases between. CDR3 length: 16 residues. The CDR3 region has the DNA TGTGCCAGCAGTTATGTGAGCGTAAAAAATAATTCACCCCTCCACTTT. Translation: CASSYVSVKNNSPLHF.

The chain has TRBV7-6 and TRBJ2-7; D is possibly TRBD1 (5 bases). Germline V lookup: CDR1 SGHVS, CDR2 FNYEAQ. V was clipped by 1 base and J by 4 bases, with 11 bases between them. The CDR3 covers 14 residues. In DNA form, the CDR3 reads TGTGCCAGCAGCTTAGGGGGCGCGAGGTACGAGCAGTACTTC. Its translation: CASSLGGARYEQYF.

The rearrangement links TRBV19 to TRBJ2-2, with no clear D. This CDR3 is 14 amino acids long. Trimming left V 7 bases short and J 0 bases short, with 9 bases between. Germline CDR1 is LNHDA and CDR2 is SQIVND (reference sequence). CDR3 coding DNA: TGTGCCAGTAACCCGGGTACGAACACCGGGGAGCTGTTTTTT. Translating gives CASNPGTNTGELFF.

The chain carries TRBV25-1 and TRBJ1-4; 9 bases align to TRBD1. V lost 6 bases and J lost 11; bases outside the gene matches: 16. Germline-derived CDR1 and CDR2 are MGHDK and SYGVNS. The CDR3 consists of 16 residues. This CDR3 reads CASRTDTGTGIDKLFF. CDR3 bases: TGTGCCAGCAGGACCGATACAGGGACAGGGATCGATAAACTGTTTTTT.